This TCR beta chain was profiled in a study of T cells in Graves' hyperthyroidism and ophthalmopathy (dated by TCRdb to the late 2010s). Looking at the study overall: Peripheral blood was sampled at the time of initial diagnosis, prior to any treatment. TCR Vbeta CDR3 sequencing of 120 to 150 peripheral blood samples (roughly 43 ophthalmopathy, under 80 hyperthyroidism and approximately 17 progressor patients) is reported in the paper. Whether ophthalmopathy could be predicted prospectively was tested in an independent validation cohort made up of under 20 hyperthyroidism patients plus 17 patients who later progressed to ophthalmopathy. A discovery cohort of around 98 patients, about 40 with Graves' ophthalmopathy and 55 to 60 with stable Graves' hyperthyroidism, was used to find distinguishing TCR V-J signatures. Thyroid tissue and blood T-cell repertoires from six Graves' hyperthyroidism patients were also compared in the study. Following sampling, methimazole starting at 30 mg daily was given to hyperthyroidism patients, and high-dose intravenous methylprednisolone was given to ophthalmopathy patients. The 75 to 100 discovery patients were divided at random into training and test sets in a 7:3 ratio. Broad study findings and their caveats: In validation, the model predicted progression to ophthalmopathy a median of roughly 6.2 months before onset, with about 71% sensitivity and more than 72% specificity. Most expanded thyroid clonotypes (frequency above 0.001) were also detected in blood, suggesting blood repertoires may reflect thyroid immune responses. Ophthalmopathy was separated from stable hyperthyroidism by a 13 V-J signature model, with approximately 86% sensitivity and about 81% specificity obtained in cross-validation and 80%/75% obtained in testing. Sample size was not statistically predetermined, and investigators were not blinded to group allocation.

The TCR beta CDR3 regions were amplified from the RNA transcripts. The TCR CDR3 was subjected to a first round of RT-PCR using the HTBI primer set and the Qiagen OneStep RT-PCR kit. Libraries were constructed in a second round of multiplex PCR, after which size selection and purification were carried out. Sequencing of the libraries was done on an Illumina HiSeq2000 using paired-end 100 bp reads. On the study's bioinformatics: SOAPnuke was used to process the raw data, throwing out any read that contained adapters or uncalled bases, had a mean Phred below 15, or lacked an exact constant-primer or identifier match. COPE v1.2.5 was used to merge the high-quality paired reads, and each unique nucleotide sequence was defined as a clonotype. MiTCR v1.1 was used to align the clonotypes against IMGT TRBV, TRBD and TRBJ reference segments. The analysis included only V-J combinations with a frequency above 0.0001, which together covered 99% to 99.2% of the repertoires. A TCS score was defined as the ratio between F50 (clonal expansion) and ExV (chaos), using BLOSUM62-based TCRdist between CDR3 peptides within each V-J. Welch's t-statistics and random forest reduced several hundred V-J features to some 14, which were used in a naive Bayes classifier (R e1071). The public reads were reprocessed in TCRdb via fastp at Q25 and MiXCR, keeping in-frame beta chains. A single entry per CDR3 protein holds the most common genes and DNA from its merged rows. These V and J calls rely on TCRdb rather than the paper's analysis. The sample profile shows roughly 750,000 distinct CDR3 sequences; about 17% of them were found once. The ten top clones hold 8.4% of the sample.

A patient counted as having stable Graves' hyperthyroidism if no progression to ophthalmopathy occurred over 18 months of follow-up. Hyperthyroidism patients were newly diagnosed, had a disease duration of under 2 months, and were aged 18 to 65 years. Any patient with an uncontrolled infection, another autoimmune disease, pregnancy or lactation was excluded. Diagnoses were based on clinical symptoms, serum thyroxine and TRAb, thyroid ultrasound and orbital computed tomography. PBMCs were isolated from around 10 ml of fresh peripheral blood by Ficoll-Paque density gradient centrifugation. Total RNA was extracted with Trizol reagent, and quality was checked on an Agilent 2100 Bioanalyzer. This clonotype was recorded only once. What this receptor recognizes is not known. No base quality values were provided; no much bigger clone lies one nucleotide off. Evidence from one read is weak. V sheds 1 base and J sheds 6 bases, leaving 12 bases between their ends. From cysteine to phenylalanine, the CDR3 is 14 amino acids long. CDR3 DNA is the only sequence kept; it has 42 bases, read in frame from the first base.

The receptor was derived from a man between 18 and 29 years old with Graves' hyperthyroidism. The rearranged chain carries TRBV12-3 or TRBV12-4 and TRBJ1-2; no D gene can be assigned with confidence. The sequenced material came from blood. The DNA sequence is given as TGTGCCAGCAGTTTAGGTCAAGTCTCCGATGGCTACACCTTC. Protein translation: CASSLGQVSDGYTF.